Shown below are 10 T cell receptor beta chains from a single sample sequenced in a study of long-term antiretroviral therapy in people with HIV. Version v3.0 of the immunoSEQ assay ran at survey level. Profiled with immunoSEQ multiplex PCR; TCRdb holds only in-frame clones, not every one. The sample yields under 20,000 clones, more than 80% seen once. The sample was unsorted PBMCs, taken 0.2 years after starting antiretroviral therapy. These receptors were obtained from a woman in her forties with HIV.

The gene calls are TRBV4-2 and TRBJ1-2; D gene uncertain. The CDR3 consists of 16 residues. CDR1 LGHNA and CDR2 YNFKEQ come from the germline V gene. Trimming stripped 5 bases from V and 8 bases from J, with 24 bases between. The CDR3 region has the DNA TGTGCCAGCAGCACGGAACCTATGATATTAGAGCAGGGCTACACCTTC. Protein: CASSTEPMILEQGYTF.

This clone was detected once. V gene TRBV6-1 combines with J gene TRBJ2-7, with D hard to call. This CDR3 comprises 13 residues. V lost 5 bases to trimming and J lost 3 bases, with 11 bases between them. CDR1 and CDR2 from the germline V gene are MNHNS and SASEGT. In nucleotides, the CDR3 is TGTGCCAGCAGTCCAACGGTCGTCTACGAGCAGTACTTC. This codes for CASSPTVVYEQYF.

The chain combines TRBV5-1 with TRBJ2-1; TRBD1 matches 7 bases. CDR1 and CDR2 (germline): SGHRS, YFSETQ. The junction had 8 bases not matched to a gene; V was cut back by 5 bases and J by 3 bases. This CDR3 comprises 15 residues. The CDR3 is CASSLLGQVYNEQFF. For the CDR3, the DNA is TGCGCCAGCAGTCTTCTCGGACAGGTCTACAATGAGCAGTTCTTC. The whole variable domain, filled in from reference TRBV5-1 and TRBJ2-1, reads KAGVTQTPRYLIKTRGQQVTLSCSPISGHRSVSWYQQTPGQGLQFLFEYFSETQRNKGNFPGRFSGRQFSNSRSEMNVSTLELGDSALYLCASSLLGQVYNEQFFGPGTRLTVL.

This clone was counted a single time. CDR3 sequence reads: CASRLAGGGEKLFF. The DNA of the CDR3 is TGTGCCAGTAGGTTGGCAGGGGGAGGTGAAAAACTGTTTTTT. This sequence joins TRBV19 and TRBJ1-4; TRBD1 matches 7 bases. The CDR3 sequence is 14 residues long. Germline V gene lookup returns CDR1 LNHDA and CDR2 SQIVND (reference sequence). V was clipped by 6 bases and J by 7 bases; unmatched bases: 8. Together with reference TRBV19 and TRBJ1-4, the CDR3 gives the full variable domain: DGGITQSPKYLFRKEGQNVTLSCEQNLNHDAMYWYRQDPGQGLRLIYYSQIVNDFQKGDIAEGYSVSREKKESFPLTVTSAQKNPTAFYLCASRLAGGGEKLFFGSGTQLSVL.

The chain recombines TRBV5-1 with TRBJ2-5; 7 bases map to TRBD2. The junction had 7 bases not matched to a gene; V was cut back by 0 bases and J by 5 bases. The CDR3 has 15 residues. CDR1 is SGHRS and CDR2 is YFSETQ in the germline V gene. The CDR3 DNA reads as TGCGCCAGCAGCTTGGCACCTAGCGGTTCGGAGACCCAGTACTTC. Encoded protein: CASSLAPSGSETQYF.

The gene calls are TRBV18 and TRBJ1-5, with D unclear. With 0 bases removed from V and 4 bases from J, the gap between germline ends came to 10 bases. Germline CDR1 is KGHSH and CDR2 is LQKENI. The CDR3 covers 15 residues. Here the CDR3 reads CASSPPGGLNQPQHF. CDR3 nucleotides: TGTGCCAGCTCACCACCGGGCGGCCTTAATCAGCCCCAGCATTTT.

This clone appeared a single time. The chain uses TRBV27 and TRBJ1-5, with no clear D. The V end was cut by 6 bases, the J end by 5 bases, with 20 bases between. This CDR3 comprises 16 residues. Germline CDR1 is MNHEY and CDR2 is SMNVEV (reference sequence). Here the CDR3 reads CASSQGPQNGYQPQHF. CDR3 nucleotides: TGTGCCAGCAGCCAAGGGCCCCAAAACGGGTATCAGCCCCAGCATTTT.

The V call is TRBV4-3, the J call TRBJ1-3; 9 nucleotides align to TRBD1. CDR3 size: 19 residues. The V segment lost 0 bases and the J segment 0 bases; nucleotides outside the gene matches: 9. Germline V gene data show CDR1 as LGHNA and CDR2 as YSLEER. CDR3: CASSQDRGQGVVSGNTIYF. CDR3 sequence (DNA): TGCGCCAGCAGCCAAGATAGGGGACAGGGAGTGGTCTCTGGAAACACCATATATTTT.

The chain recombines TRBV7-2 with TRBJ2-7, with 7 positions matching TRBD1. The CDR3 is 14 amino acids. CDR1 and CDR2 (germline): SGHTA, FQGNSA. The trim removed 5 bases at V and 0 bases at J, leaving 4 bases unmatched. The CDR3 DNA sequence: TGTGCCAGCAGCCCCGGACAGGCCTCCTACGAGCAGTACTTC. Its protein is CASSPGQASYEQYF.

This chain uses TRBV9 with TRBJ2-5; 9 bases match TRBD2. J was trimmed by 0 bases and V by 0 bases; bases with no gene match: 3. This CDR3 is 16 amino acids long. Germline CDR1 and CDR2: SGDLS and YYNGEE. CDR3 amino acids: CASSVDLAGNQETQYF. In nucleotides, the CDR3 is TGTGCCAGCAGCGTAGATCTAGCGGGGAACCAAGAGACCCAGTACTTC.